One sample yielded the 19 T cell receptor beta chains listed below, sequenced in a study of cytomegalovirus exposure and HLA in healthy donors. The PCR used 60 Vbeta and 13 Jbeta primers. The repertoire was sequenced with immunoSEQ multiplex PCR; TCRdb's copy has only in-frame clones and lacks some. The repertoire consists of around 100,000 clones, with roughly 80% occurring once and the leading ten covering 2.5% to 3%. Material: PBMCs. The receptor set was obtained from a man between 35 and 55 years old in good health and CMV-seronegative.

This sequence joins TRBV10-3 and TRBJ1-2; no definite D call. CDR1 and CDR2 from the germline V gene are ENHRY and SYGVKD. The CDR3 runs to 12 residues. V lost 4 bases to trimming and J lost 8 bases, with 11 bases between them. The CDR3 loop is CAISALLAGYTF. The CDR3 DNA sequence: TGTGCCATCAGTGCCCTGTTAGCGGGCTACACCTTC.

This clone was seen a handful of times. This rearrangement joins TRBV4-3 to TRBJ1-3; D unclear. There are 15 residues in the CDR3. Per germline, CDR1 LGHNA and CDR2 YSLEER. The germline V and J ends were trimmed by 6 bases and 0 bases, with 12 bases remaining between them. The CDR3 region is CASRPDSSSGNTIYF. The CDR3 DNA reads as TGCGCCAGCAGACCCGACTCGAGCTCTGGAAACACCATATATTTT.

The chain links TRBV18 to TRBJ2-3, with unresolved D. CDR1 and CDR2 (germline): KGHSH, LQKENI. The ends were cut back, 3 bases at V and 1 base at J, with 8 bases in the middle. The CDR3 runs 14 residues. CDR3 loop: CASSPPSRTDTQYF. The CDR3 bases are TGTGCCAGCTCACCCCCTTCCCGCACAGATACGCAGTATTTT.

J is TRBJ2-3 and V is TRBV7-3; 8 bases are shared with TRBD2. Germline CDR1 reads SGHTA; CDR2 reads FQGTGA. Germline trimming cut 5 bases from V and 5 bases from J; bases unmatched to any gene: 9. CDR3 length equals 15 residues. The CDR3 nucleotides read TGTGCCAGCAGCCCGAGCGGGGGCGGGGGAGATACGCAGTATTTT. Protein sequence: CASSPSGGGGDTQYF.

This rearrangement joins TRBV6-6 to TRBJ2-5; 7 nucleotides line up with TRBD1. The DNA matches TRBJ2-7 better at its end, which makes the J call doubtful. The CDR3 length is 15 residues. The germline gives CDR1 MNHNY, CDR2 SVGAGI (reference sequence). The CDR3, as DNA: TGTGCCAGCAGTTATTCCGAGGACAGGCCTAACGAGCAGTACTTC. This codes for CASSYSEDRPNEQYF.

CDR3 in amino acids: CASSLGAGGTYEQYF. The CDR3 DNA sequence: TGTGCCAGCAGCTTAGGGGCAGGGGGCACCTACGAGCAGTACTTC. The chain uses TRBV11-2 and TRBJ2-7; 8 bases match TRBD1. CDR1 is SGHAT and CDR2 is FQNNGV in the germline V gene. This CDR3 region has 15 residues. V lost 1 base, J lost 2 bases, and 4 bases stayed unmatched.

The chain links TRBV6-1 to TRBJ1-5; D is perhaps TRBD1 (6 bases). The V gene's germline CDR1 is MNHNS and CDR2 SASEGT. Trimming shortened V by 7 bases and J by 2 bases, and 12 bases separated the two germline ends. The CDR3 has 14 residues. CDR3 DNA: TGTGCCAGCAAACAGGGTCTCGGCAATCAGCCCCAGCATTTT. Its protein is CASKQGLGNQPQHF.

The chain combines TRBV9 with TRBJ1-1, with D possibly TRBD1 on 5 matching bases. The CDR3 runs 13 residues. The germline CDR1 and CDR2 sequences are SGDLS and YYNGEE. Deletions cut 4 bases from V and 3 bases from J, with 10 bases between. Written as DNA, the CDR3 is TGTGCCAGCAGCTCTCAGGGATACACTGAAGCTTTCTTT. Translating it yields CASSSQGYTEAFF.

This clone was counted a few times. This rearrangement joins TRBV27 to TRBJ1-2; D is possibly TRBD1 (5 bases). The CDR3 has 13 residues. Germline V gene sequence: CDR1 MNHEY, CDR2 SMNVEV (reference sequence). V was cut by 4 bases and J by 4 bases, with 10 bases left in between. The CDR3 protein is CASSSLQGYGYTF. The CDR3 DNA reads as TGTGCCAGCAGTTCCCTCCAGGGCTATGGCTACACCTTC.

This chain joins TRBV11-2 and TRBJ2-1; tentative D call: TRBD1 (5 bases). The V gene lost 7 bases and the J gene lost 8 bases, with 18 bases spanning the gap. The CDR3 is 14 residues long. The germline gives CDR1 SGHAT, CDR2 FQNNGV. The CDR3 protein is CASTSLFWGDEQFF. The CDR3 DNA reads TGTGCCAGCACCTCCTTGTTCTGGGGCGATGAGCAGTTCTTC.

This CDR3 is CASSPAGTSGGSGNEQFF. CDR3 bases: TGTGCCAGCAGTCCCGCCGGGACTAGCGGGGGTTCCGGGAATGAGCAGTTCTTC. This rearrangement joins TRBV11-3 to TRBJ2-1; 14 nucleotides match TRBD2. V was pared by 6 bases and J by 7 bases, with 14 bases of the junction left unmatched. From germline, CDR1 is SGHNT and CDR2 YENEEA. This CDR3 region has 18 residues.

The chain uses TRBV19 and TRBJ1-6; tentatively, D is TRBD1 (6 bases). The CDR3 spans 15 residues. Germline V gene sequence: CDR1 LNHDA, CDR2 SQIVND (reference sequence). V shed 11 bases and J shed 7 bases, with 21 bases lying between them. The CDR3 protein is CASAARGNGNSPLHF. For the CDR3, the DNA is TGTGCCTCTGCCGCCAGGGGCAACGGCAATTCACCCCTCCACTTT.

The gene calls are TRBV18 and TRBJ2-7; 7 bases are shared with TRBD1. V dropped 8 bases and J dropped 3; count of bases not matched to a gene: 13. The V gene's germline CDR1 is KGHSH and CDR2 LQKENI. The CDR3 covers 15 residues. CDR3 amino acids: CASSSASGTVYEQYF. CDR3 bases: TGTGCCAGCAGTAGTGCTTCCGGGACAGTCTACGAGCAGTACTTC.

This clone was seen only a few times. The V call is TRBV6-5, the J call TRBJ1-1; D might be TRBD1 (6 bases). The CDR3 extends over 14 amino acids. Trimming took off 2 bases at V and 1 base at J, with 8 bases between the two ends. The V gene's germline CDR1 is MNHEY and CDR2 SVGAGI. The CDR3 bases are TGTGCCAGCAGTTACCCGGACAGGAACACTGAAGCTTTCTTT. This translates into CASSYPDRNTEAFF.

In regard to this clone: The sample holds other DNA sequences that translate to the same CDR3. J is TRBJ2-7 and V is TRBV7-2; no firm D call. Trimming removed 5 bases at V and 1 base at J, with 3 bases between. The CDR3 covers 11 residues. Germline values: CDR1 SGHTA, CDR2 FQGNSA. This CDR3 is CASSLSYEQYF. CDR3 coding DNA: TGTGCCAGCAGCCTATCCTACGAGCAGTACTTC.

This chain links TRBV10-3 with TRBJ1-1; 7 nucleotides agree with TRBD1. Germline V lookup: CDR1 ENHRY, CDR2 SYGVKD. This CDR3 is 18 amino acids long. The V segment lost 4 bases and the J segment 1 base; nucleotides outside the gene matches: 15. The CDR3 DNA sequence: TGTGCCATCAGTGGCGCAGGGGGTGATTTTAGGTGGAACACTGAAGCTTTCTTT. This sequence encodes CAISGAGGDFRWNTEAFF.

The rearrangement links TRBV2 to TRBJ1-2, with 10 bases fitting TRBD1. J lost 5 bases, V lost 3 bases, and 9 bases had no gene match. The germline V gene encodes CDR1 SNHLY and CDR2 FYNNEI. There are 16 residues in the CDR3. CDR3 in DNA: TGTGCCAGCAGTGAGAGCAGGGACAGGGGACATTATGGCTACACCTTC. It specifies CASSESRDRGHYGYTF.

The chain joins TRBV18 to TRBJ2-3; D is unclear. V was pared by 0 bases and J by 1 base, with 5 bases between. The CDR3 runs to 14 residues. Germline V gives CDR1 KGHSH, CDR2 LQKENI. CDR3 in amino acids: CASSPPAGTDTQYF. DNA of the CDR3: TGTGCCAGCTCACCACCGGCAGGCACAGATACGCAGTATTTT.

The V gene is TRBV6-5, the J gene TRBJ1-1; D is uncertain. The V gene's germline CDR1 is MNHEY and CDR2 SVGAGI. CDR3 length equals 15 residues. Deletions cut 0 bases from V and 0 bases from J, with 8 bases between. The CDR3 is CASSYSLEMNTEAFF. The CDR3 region has the DNA TGTGCCAGCAGTTACTCGCTAGAGATGAACACTGAAGCTTTCTTT.